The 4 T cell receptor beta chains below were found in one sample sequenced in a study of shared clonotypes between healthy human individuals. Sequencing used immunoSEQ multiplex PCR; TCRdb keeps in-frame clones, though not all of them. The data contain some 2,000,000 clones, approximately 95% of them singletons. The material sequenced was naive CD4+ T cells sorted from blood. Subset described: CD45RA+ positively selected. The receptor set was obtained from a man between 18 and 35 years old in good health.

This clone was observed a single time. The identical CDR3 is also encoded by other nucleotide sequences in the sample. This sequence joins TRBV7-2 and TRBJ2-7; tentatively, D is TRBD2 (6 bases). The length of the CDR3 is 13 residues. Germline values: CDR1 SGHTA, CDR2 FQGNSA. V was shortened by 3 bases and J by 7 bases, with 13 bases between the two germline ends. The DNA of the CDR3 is TGTGCCAGCAGCTTTGGGACGGCGGGGGAGCAGTACTTC. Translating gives CASSFGTAGEQYF.

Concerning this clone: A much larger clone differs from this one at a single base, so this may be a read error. The CDR3 sequence: CASSRDIYEQYF. CDR3 sequence (DNA): TGTGCCAGCAGCCGGGACATCTACGAGCAGTACTTC. The chain combines TRBV5-4 with TRBJ2-7, with a weak D call TRBD1 (6 bases). The CDR3 totals 12 residues. Germline V gives CDR1 SGHNT, CDR2 YYREEE (reference sequence). The V end lost 4 bases, the J end lost 3 bases, and 8 bases lay between the germline ends.

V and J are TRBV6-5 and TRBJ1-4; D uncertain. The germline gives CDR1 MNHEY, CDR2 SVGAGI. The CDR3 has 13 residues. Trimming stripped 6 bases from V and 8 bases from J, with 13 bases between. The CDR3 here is CASSLGWGEKLFF. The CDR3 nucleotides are TGTGCCAGCAGCCTTGGATGGGGAGAAAAACTGTTTTTT.

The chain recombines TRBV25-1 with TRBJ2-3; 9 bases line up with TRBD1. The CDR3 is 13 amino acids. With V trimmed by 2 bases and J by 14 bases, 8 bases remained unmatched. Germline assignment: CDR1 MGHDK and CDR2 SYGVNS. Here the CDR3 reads CASSEPGTGQGYF. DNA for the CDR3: TGTGCCAGCAGTGAACCTGGGACAGGGCAAGGGTATTTT.